This T cell receptor beta chain was retrieved from a study of T-cell reconstitution after alpha-beta-depleted transplantation in children (dated by TCRdb to about 2016). Study-wide context: T-cell immune reconstitution after TCRalphabeta/CD19-depleted allogeneic hematopoietic cell transplantation in children was quantitatively tracked in the study by means of TCR repertoire profiling.

A distance of 13 bases separates the germline ends of V and J, which lose 7 bases and 1 base respectively. Its CDR3 holds 14 amino acids, cysteine through phenylalanine. Here the CDR3 DNA is all that survives: 42 bases in frame from base 1. This clonotype was observed a handful of times. Its antigen specificity is not known. No base-level quality is on record; no much larger clone is a single base apart. The receptor library was made with PCR. Data came from an Illumina HiSeq 2500. To normalize quantification of the TCRbeta repertoire, the TCR libraries were built with molecular barcoding that relied on unique molecular identifiers. Clones were called with MiXCR by TCRdb after fastp trimmed the public reads at Q25, and only in-frame beta chains were retained. Each entry merges the rows of one CDR3 protein and shows their most common DNA and genes. In all, the sample holds about 410,000 distinct CDR3 sequences, and roughly 20% of those were seen once. The ten largest clonotypes hold around 3.9% of the sample.

Recombination linked TRBV12-3 or TRBV12-4 to TRBJ1-1; too little of a D gene remains to name it. The sample was PBMCs from the stem cell graft donor, taken from the stem cell graft. This TCR was sampled from a human donor who donated a stem cell graft to a child with acute myeloid leukemia. The nucleotide sequence reads TGTGCCAGCACCCAAGACGGATCGAACACTGAAGCTTTCTTT. It codes for CASTQDGSNTEAFF.